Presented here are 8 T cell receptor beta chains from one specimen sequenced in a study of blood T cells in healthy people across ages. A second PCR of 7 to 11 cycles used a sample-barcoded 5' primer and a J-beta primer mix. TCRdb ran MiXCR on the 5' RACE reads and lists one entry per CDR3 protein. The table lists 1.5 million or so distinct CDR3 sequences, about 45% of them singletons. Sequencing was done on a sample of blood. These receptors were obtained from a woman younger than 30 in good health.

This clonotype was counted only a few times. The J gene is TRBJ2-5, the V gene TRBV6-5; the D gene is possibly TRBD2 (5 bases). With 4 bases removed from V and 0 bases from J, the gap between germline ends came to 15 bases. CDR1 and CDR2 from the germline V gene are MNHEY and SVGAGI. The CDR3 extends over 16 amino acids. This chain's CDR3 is CASSSGLARNQETQYF. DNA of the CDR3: TGTGCCAGCAGTTCGGGGTTGGCCAGGAACCAAGAGACCCAGTACTTC.

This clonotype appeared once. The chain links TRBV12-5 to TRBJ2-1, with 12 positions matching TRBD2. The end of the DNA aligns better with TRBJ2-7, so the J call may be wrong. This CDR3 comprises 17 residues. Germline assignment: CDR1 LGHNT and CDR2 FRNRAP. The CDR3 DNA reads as TGTGCTAGTGGAGCCTCTAGCGGGGGGGCCTCCTACAATGAGCAGTACTTC. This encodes CASGASSGGASYNEQYF.

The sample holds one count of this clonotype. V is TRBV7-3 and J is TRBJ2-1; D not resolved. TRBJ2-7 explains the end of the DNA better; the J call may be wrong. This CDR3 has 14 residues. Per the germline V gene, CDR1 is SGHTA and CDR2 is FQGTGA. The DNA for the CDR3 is TGTGCCAGCAGCCCCAAGTACGGGTACAATGAGCAGTACTTC. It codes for CASSPKYGYNEQYF.

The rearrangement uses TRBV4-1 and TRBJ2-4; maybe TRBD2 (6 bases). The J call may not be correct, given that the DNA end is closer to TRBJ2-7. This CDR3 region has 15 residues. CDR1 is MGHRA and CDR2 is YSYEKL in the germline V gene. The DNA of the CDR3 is TGCGCCAGCAGCCAAGGGGTTAGCGGTACCTACGAGCAGTACTTC. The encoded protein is CASSQGVSGTYEQYF.

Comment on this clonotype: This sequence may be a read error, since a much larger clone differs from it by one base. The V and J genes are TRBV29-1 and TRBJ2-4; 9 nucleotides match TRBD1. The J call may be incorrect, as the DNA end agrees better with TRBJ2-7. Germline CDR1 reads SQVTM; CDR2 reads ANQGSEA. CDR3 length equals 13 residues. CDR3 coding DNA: TGCAGCGTTCCGGGACAGGGTCCCTACGAGCAGTACTTC. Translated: CSVPGQGPYEQYF.

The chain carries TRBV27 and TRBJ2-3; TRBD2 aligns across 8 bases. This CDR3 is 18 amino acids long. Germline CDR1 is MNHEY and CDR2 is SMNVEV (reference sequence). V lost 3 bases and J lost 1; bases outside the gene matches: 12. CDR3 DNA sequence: TGTGCCAGCAGTTTGGCGGGAGGATCGGGTAGAGGCACAGATACGCAGTATTTT. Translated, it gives CASSLAGGSGRGTDTQYF.

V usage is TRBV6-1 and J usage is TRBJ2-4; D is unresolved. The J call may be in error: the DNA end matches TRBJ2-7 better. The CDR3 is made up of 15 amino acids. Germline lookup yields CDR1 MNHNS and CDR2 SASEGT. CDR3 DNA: TGTGCCAGCAGTCCCCTCCAGCGATCGGTCTACGAGCAGTACTTC. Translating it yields CASSPLQRSVYEQYF.

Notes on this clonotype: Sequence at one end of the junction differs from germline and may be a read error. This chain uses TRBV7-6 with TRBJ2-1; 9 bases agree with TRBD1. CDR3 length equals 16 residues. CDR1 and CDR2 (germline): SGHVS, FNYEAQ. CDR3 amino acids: CAGSWNPGQGNNEQFF. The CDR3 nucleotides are TGTGCCGGCAGCTGGAACCCGGGACAGGGAAACAATGAGCAGTTCTTC.